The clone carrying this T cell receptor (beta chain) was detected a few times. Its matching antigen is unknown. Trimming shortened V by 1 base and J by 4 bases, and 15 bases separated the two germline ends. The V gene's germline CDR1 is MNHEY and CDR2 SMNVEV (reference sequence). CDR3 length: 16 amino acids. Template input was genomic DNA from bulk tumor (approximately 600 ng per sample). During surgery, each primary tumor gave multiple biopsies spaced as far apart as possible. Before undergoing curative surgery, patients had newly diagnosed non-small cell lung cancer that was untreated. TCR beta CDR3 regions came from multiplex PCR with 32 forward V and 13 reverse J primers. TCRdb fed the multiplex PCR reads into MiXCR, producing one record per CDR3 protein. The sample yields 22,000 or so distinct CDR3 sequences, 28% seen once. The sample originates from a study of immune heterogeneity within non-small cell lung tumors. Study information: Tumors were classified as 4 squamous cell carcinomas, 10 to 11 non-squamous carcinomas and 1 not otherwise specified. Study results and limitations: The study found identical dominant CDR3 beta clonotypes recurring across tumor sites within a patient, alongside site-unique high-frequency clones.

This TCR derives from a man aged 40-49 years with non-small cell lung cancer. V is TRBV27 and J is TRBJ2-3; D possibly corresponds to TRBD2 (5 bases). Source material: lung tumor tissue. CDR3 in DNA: TGTGCCAGCAGTTTATTCCGCCATTCACTAGCAGATACGCAGTATTTT. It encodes CASSLFRHSLADTQYF.